The clone carrying this TCR beta chain was found many times. This specimen belongs to a study of Graves' ophthalmopathy and Graves' hyperthyroidism. No progression to ophthalmopathy over 18 months defined stable hyperthyroidism. If patients had other autoimmune diseases, uncontrolled infections, pregnancy or lactation, they were excluded. CDR1 and CDR2 from the germline V gene are SGHAT and FQNNGV. Trimming shortened V by 7 bases and J by 6 bases, and 22 bases separated the two germline ends. The CDR3 contains 15 residues. The authors amplified TCR beta CDR3 regions from RNA transcripts. HTBI-primed first-round RT-PCR preceded second-round multiplex PCR. TCRdb reprocessed the multiplex PCR reads with MiXCR, giving one entry per CDR3 protein. The repertoire holds hundreds of thousands of distinct CDR3 sequences, with about a fifth as singletons.

The sequencing sample was made of peripheral blood. The clonotype comes from a woman aged 18 to 35 with stable Graves' hyperthyroidism. Some clones in this sample may be carry-over from other donors' samples. The V call is TRBV11-2, the J call TRBJ2-7, with D hard to call. This CDR3 reads CASNPASGKPFEQYF. The CDR3 region has the DNA TGTGCCAGCAACCCAGCGTCAGGAAAGCCCTTCGAGCAGTACTTC.